A selection of T cell receptor beta chains follows, all from one sample in a study of STAT5B mutations in CD4+ large granular lymphocyte leukemia. Sequencing was performed with immunoSEQ multiplex PCR; in TCRdb, only in-frame clones are kept and a portion is missing. The sample has some 30,000 clones, just under 80% seen once. The source material was CD4+ T cells from blood buffy coats. These receptors were taken from a human donor in good health. Both conserved end residues are part of each CDR3. Fields, in order: D gene, clone size, J gene, V gene, CDR3 DNA, CDR3 protein. D genes are given only for firm matches. Some rows have no size entry. The others give once, few or many, or a class for an expanded clone.

d_gene: -
abundance: -
j_gene: TRBJ2-6
v_gene: TRBV28
CDR3nt: TGTGCCAGCACTGGGGGTGCGGCTGGGGCCAACGTCCTGACTTTC
CDR3aa: CASTGGAAGANVLTF

d_gene: -
abundance: once
j_gene: TRBJ1-1
v_gene: TRBV2
CDR3nt: TGTGCCAGCAGGGGGGACACCGACACTGAAGCTTTCTTT
CDR3aa: CASRGDTDTEAFF

d_gene: -
abundance: -
j_gene: TRBJ1-5
v_gene: TRBV5-3
CDR3nt: TGTGCCAGAAGCTCCCGGAAATTTTCGCCCCAGCATTTT
CDR3aa: CARSSRKFSPQHF

d_gene: -
abundance: few
j_gene: TRBJ1-1
v_gene: TRBV5-1
CDR3nt: TGCGCCAGCAGCCCGGGTGCCCCCGGAGGCACTGAAGCTTTCTTT
CDR3aa: CASSPGAPGGTEAFF

d_gene: TRBD1
abundance: -
j_gene: TRBJ2-1
v_gene: TRBV28
CDR3nt: TGTGCCAGCAGTTTAGCCCGGGACAGGGTTTCCAATGAGCAGTTCTTC
CDR3aa: CASSLARDRVSNEQFF

d_gene: -
abundance: -
j_gene: TRBJ1-6
v_gene: TRBV7-2
CDR3nt: TGTGCCAGCAGCGCCCCCGGGATTAATTCACCCCTCCACTTT
CDR3aa: CASSAPGINSPLHF

d_gene: -
abundance: few
j_gene: TRBJ1-1
v_gene: TRBV30
CDR3nt: TGTGCCTGGAGTCGGCAGGCCCAAACTGGAGCTTTCTTT
CDR3aa: CAWSRQAQTGAFF

d_gene: TRBD1
abundance: -
j_gene: TRBJ2-1
v_gene: TRBV19
CDR3nt: TGTGCCAGTTCCCCGGGGACAGGGGATAACAATGAGCAGTTCTTC
CDR3aa: CASSPGTGDNNEQFF

d_gene: -
abundance: -
j_gene: TRBJ2-5
v_gene: TRBV5-1
CDR3nt: TGCGCCAGCAGCTTGGGACAGATCCAAGAGACCCAGTACTTC
CDR3aa: CASSLGQIQETQYF

d_gene: -
abundance: -
j_gene: TRBJ1-2
v_gene: TRBV14
CDR3nt: TGTGCCAGCAGCCAACAGGGGATCGGCTACACCTTC
CDR3aa: CASSQQGIGYTF

d_gene: -
abundance: -
j_gene: TRBJ1-5
v_gene: TRBV19
CDR3nt: TGTGCCAGTAGTATAGACAGGAACAGCAATCAGCCCCAGCATTTT
CDR3aa: CASSIDRNSNQPQHF

d_gene: -
abundance: -
j_gene: TRBJ1-1
v_gene: TRBV27
CDR3nt: TGTGCCAGCACCCCCGGGCGCCGGGTGCGGGTGAACACTGAAGCTTTCTTT
CDR3aa: CASTPGRRVRVNTEAFF

d_gene: -
abundance: -
j_gene: TRBJ2-1
v_gene: TRBV5-1
CDR3nt: TGCGCCAGCAGCCTGGACTTGATGTCCTACAATGAGCAGTTCTTC
CDR3aa: CASSLDLMSYNEQFF

d_gene: TRBD1
abundance: -
j_gene: TRBJ2-2
v_gene: TRBV25-1
CDR3nt: TGTGCCAGCAGTGTTTATGGGACAGGGACCGGGGAGCTGTTTTTT
CDR3aa: CASSVYGTGTGELFF

d_gene: TRBD1
abundance: few
j_gene: TRBJ1-4
v_gene: TRBV6-1
CDR3nt: TGTGCCAGCACCGCACCGGGACAGAATGAAAAACTGTTTTTT
CDR3aa: CASTAPGQNEKLFF

d_gene: -
abundance: few
j_gene: TRBJ1-6
v_gene: TRBV19
CDR3nt: TGTGCCAGTAGTACAGGGCCATGGGATTCACCCCTCCACTTT
CDR3aa: CASSTGPWDSPLHF

d_gene: -
abundance: -
j_gene: TRBJ1-1
v_gene: TRBV7-2
CDR3nt: TGTGCCAGCAGCTTAGATTTGCGGGGTTTCACTGAAGCTTTCTTT
CDR3aa: CASSLDLRGFTEAFF

d_gene: -
abundance: -
j_gene: TRBJ1-2
v_gene: TRBV13
CDR3nt: TGTGCCAGCAGCTTAAGATCCCAGGGGCCGCCCTATGGCTACACCTTC
CDR3aa: CASSLRSQGPPYGYTF

d_gene: TRBD1
abundance: -
j_gene: TRBJ1-1
v_gene: TRBV30
CDR3nt: TGTGCCTGGAGGACAGGGTTAGGGAACACTGAAGCTTTCTTT
CDR3aa: CAWRTGLGNTEAFF

d_gene: -
abundance: -
j_gene: TRBJ1-4
v_gene: TRBV5-4
CDR3nt: TGTGCCAGCAGCTTGTCCAGTCAGGAAAAACTGTTTTTT
CDR3aa: CASSLSSQEKLFF

d_gene: -
abundance: -
j_gene: TRBJ2-3
v_gene: TRBV14
CDR3nt: TGTGCCAGCAGCCCCTCGCAAGGGACAGATACGCAGTATTTT
CDR3aa: CASSPSQGTDTQYF

d_gene: -
abundance: few
j_gene: TRBJ2-1
v_gene: TRBV12-5
CDR3nt: TGTGCTAGTGGTCTCGGGATCTACAATGAGCAGTTCTTC
CDR3aa: CASGLGIYNEQFF

d_gene: -
abundance: -
j_gene: TRBJ2-5
v_gene: TRBV6-5
CDR3nt: TGTGCCAGCAGTTACTCGAAGATCGGGGAGACCCAGTACTTC
CDR3aa: CASSYSKIGETQYF

d_gene: -
abundance: -
j_gene: TRBJ2-2
v_gene: TRBV6-6
CDR3nt: TGTGCCAGCAGTTACTTATTCAGGGACACCGGGGAGCTGTTTTTT
CDR3aa: CASSYLFRDTGELFF

d_gene: -
abundance: few
j_gene: TRBJ1-1
v_gene: TRBV6-5
CDR3nt: TGTGCCAGCAGTTACGCGGGGTTCGCTGAAGCTTTCTTT
CDR3aa: CASSYAGFAEAFF

d_gene: -
abundance: -
j_gene: TRBJ1-2
v_gene: TRBV19
CDR3nt: TGTGCCAGTAGTATGTATAGGACTGCCTCTAACTATGGCTACACCTTC
CDR3aa: CASSMYRTASNYGYTF

d_gene: -
abundance: -
j_gene: TRBJ1-1
v_gene: TRBV4-2
CDR3nt: TGTGCCAGCAGCCAAGGAGGGGGGCAGGTGCTAGAAGCTTTCTTT
CDR3aa: CASSQGGGQVLEAFF

d_gene: -
abundance: -
j_gene: TRBJ1-1
v_gene: TRBV5-1
CDR3nt: TGCGCCAGCAGCGGGTGGTCCCTGGGGGGGAGCACTGAAGCTTTCTTT
CDR3aa: CASSGWSLGGSTEAFF

d_gene: -
abundance: -
j_gene: TRBJ2-2
v_gene: TRBV11-2
CDR3nt: TGTGCCAGCAGCTTAGGCACCTGGTTATCCACCGGGGAGCTGTTTTTT
CDR3aa: CASSLGTWLSTGELFF

d_gene: TRBD2
abundance: -
j_gene: TRBJ2-1
v_gene: TRBV10-1
CDR3nt: TGCGCCAGCGTCGATAGCGGGAGAAATGAGCAGTTCTTC
CDR3aa: CASVDSGRNEQFF

d_gene: TRBD1
abundance: -
j_gene: TRBJ1-6
v_gene: TRBV7-9
CDR3nt: TGTGCCAGCAGCCAAGATATTCCAGGGACAGGGGACAATTCACCCCTCCACTTT
CDR3aa: CASSQDIPGTGDNSPLHF

d_gene: -
abundance: -
j_gene: TRBJ1-2
v_gene: TRBV2
CDR3nt: TGTGCCAGCAGTGAAACCCGCTATGGCTACACCTTC
CDR3aa: CASSETRYGYTF

d_gene: -
abundance: -
j_gene: TRBJ2-4
v_gene: TRBV28
CDR3nt: TGTGCCAGCAGTTCCGAGAAGGAGGCCTTCTTCGAAAACATTCAGTACTTC
CDR3aa: CASSSEKEAFFENIQYF

d_gene: -
abundance: -
j_gene: TRBJ2-2
v_gene: TRBV7-3
CDR3nt: TGTGCCAGCAGCTTTACTAGCTCCGGGGAGCTGTTTTTT
CDR3aa: CASSFTSSGELFF

d_gene: -
abundance: -
j_gene: TRBJ1-3
v_gene: TRBV6-6
CDR3nt: TGTGCCAGCAGTTACTCGTCCTTGGACACCATATATTTT
CDR3aa: CASSYSSLDTIYF

d_gene: -
abundance: few
j_gene: TRBJ2-2
v_gene: TRBV7-6
CDR3nt: TGTGCCACCACAAGCGGAGTAGCGAACACCGGGGAGCTGTTTTTT
CDR3aa: CATTSGVANTGELFF

d_gene: -
abundance: few
j_gene: TRBJ2-2
v_gene: TRBV7-9
CDR3nt: TGTGCCAGCAGCCTGACTGGGAAGAACACCGGGGAGCTGTTTTTT
CDR3aa: CASSLTGKNTGELFF

d_gene: -
abundance: -
j_gene: TRBJ1-2
v_gene: TRBV6-5
CDR3nt: TGTGCCAGCGGACCTCTGTCGGGCTATGGCTACACCTTC
CDR3aa: CASGPLSGYGYTF

d_gene: -
abundance: -
j_gene: TRBJ1-2
v_gene: TRBV28
CDR3nt: TGTGCCAGCAGTTGGGGGGAGGCAGTCTATGGCTACACCTTC
CDR3aa: CASSWGEAVYGYTF

d_gene: TRBD1
abundance: -
j_gene: TRBJ1-3
v_gene: TRBV29-1
CDR3nt: TGCAGCGTTAAAGGACAGGTCGGAAACACCATATATTTT
CDR3aa: CSVKGQVGNTIYF

d_gene: TRBD2
abundance: -
j_gene: TRBJ2-5
v_gene: TRBV4-2
CDR3nt: TGTGCCAGCAGCCCTTACGGGGGGGCAGGAGAGACCCAGTACTTC
CDR3aa: CASSPYGGAGETQYF

d_gene: TRBD1
abundance: -
j_gene: TRBJ2-1
v_gene: TRBV6-1
CDR3nt: TGTGCCAGCAGTGAAGCTGGGCACAGGGGGAGTGAGCAGTTCTTC
CDR3aa: CASSEAGHRGSEQFF

d_gene: TRBD2
abundance: -
j_gene: TRBJ2-7
v_gene: TRBV7-6
CDR3nt: TGTGCCAGCAGCTCTAGGACTAGCGGGAACCTCCACGAGCAGTACTTC
CDR3aa: CASSSRTSGNLHEQYF

d_gene: -
abundance: once
j_gene: TRBJ2-7
v_gene: TRBV5-1
CDR3nt: TGCGCCAGCAGCTTGGCCGACGGCCCCTACGAGCAGTACTTC
CDR3aa: CASSLADGPYEQYF

d_gene: -
abundance: -
j_gene: TRBJ1-1
v_gene: TRBV5-1
CDR3nt: TGCGCCAGCAGCTGGGGGGGGGAGGCTGAAGCTTTCTTT
CDR3aa: CASSWGGEAEAFF

d_gene: -
abundance: -
j_gene: TRBJ1-2
v_gene: TRBV27
CDR3nt: TGTGCCAGCAGTTTTATTGGGGCAAGGGGCTACACCTTC
CDR3aa: CASSFIGARGYTF

d_gene: -
abundance: -
j_gene: TRBJ2-7
v_gene: TRBV28
CDR3nt: TGTGCCAGCAGTTTCGGGGGAAGCCTCTACGAGCAGTACTTC
CDR3aa: CASSFGGSLYEQYF

d_gene: TRBD1
abundance: -
j_gene: TRBJ1-4
v_gene: TRBV10-3
CDR3nt: TGTGCCATCAGTCAAGACAGGGGGAATGAAAAACTGTTTTTT
CDR3aa: CAISQDRGNEKLFF

d_gene: TRBD1
abundance: -
j_gene: TRBJ2-3
v_gene: TRBV18
CDR3nt: TGTGCCAGCTCACCAAGGAGAGGAGGACAGGGTGGGGATACGCAGTATTTT
CDR3aa: CASSPRRGGQGGDTQYF

d_gene: TRBD1
abundance: -
j_gene: TRBJ1-5
v_gene: TRBV7-8
CDR3nt: TGTGCCAGCAGCTTCGACAGGGTACTACGGCAGCCCCAGCATTTT
CDR3aa: CASSFDRVLRQPQHF

d_gene: -
abundance: -
j_gene: TRBJ2-1
v_gene: TRBV5-1
CDR3nt: TGCGCCAGCAGCTTGGGCCGGGGTGACTCCTACAATGAGCAGTTCTTC
CDR3aa: CASSLGRGDSYNEQFF

d_gene: -
abundance: -
j_gene: TRBJ1-1
v_gene: TRBV28
CDR3nt: TGTGCCAGCAGTCCCGGGTCGAACACTGAAGCTTTCTTT
CDR3aa: CASSPGSNTEAFF

d_gene: -
abundance: -
j_gene: TRBJ1-2
v_gene: TRBV10-1
CDR3nt: TGCGCCAGCAGTCCCGTTCGATCGCGAAAGACCTATGGCTACACCTTC
CDR3aa: CASSPVRSRKTYGYTF

d_gene: TRBD2
abundance: -
j_gene: TRBJ2-1
v_gene: TRBV11-2
CDR3nt: TGTGCCAGCAGCCCCTGGGGGGGTGAGCAGTTCTTC
CDR3aa: CASSPWGGEQFF